This T cell receptor (beta chain) was captured by sequencing in a study of T-cell memory formation after mild COVID-19. Background on the study: TCR clusters were mostly donor specific. Whole-study findings and limits: Clones that contracted from day 15 to 85 were balanced CD4/CD8, while later expanders leaned CD4+.

This clonotype was counted only a few times. Its antigen is still unknown. CDR3 length: 15 residues. V lost 2 bases to trimming and J lost 8 bases, with 19 bases between them. CDR1 and CDR2 (germline): DFQATT, SNEGSKA (reference sequence). MiXCR, run by TCRdb on the 5' RACE reads, gives a single entry per CDR3 protein. The data show 250,000 to 350,000 distinct CDR3 sequences, 15% to 20% seen once. The V call is TRBV20-1, the J call TRBJ1-5; TRBD1 is a possible D gene (6 bases). The sequenced material came from PBMCs or a T cell subset sorted from them (not recorded which). The sequence came from a man between 18 and 35 years old who had mild COVID-19 (a few samples of this study predate the infection). Cell type and time point are not known. CDR3 coding DNA: TGCAGTGCTAGAACCCTAGGACAGTCTGGGAAGCCCCAGCATTTT. Translated: CSARTLGQSGKPQHF.